This T cell receptor (beta chain) was identified in a study of CD8 T cells in Susac syndrome. The CDR3 covers 14 residues. The ends were cut back, 3 bases at V and 4 bases at J, with 15 bases in the middle. Germline V gene lookup returns CDR1 DFQATT and CDR2 SNEGSKA (reference sequence). Random hexamers were used to reverse transcribe the RNA input (about 0.5 to 1 ug). Each CDR3 protein is one row after TCRdb ran MiXCR on the immunoSEQ multiplex PCR reads. The sample contains around 200,000 distinct CDR3 sequences, 95% of which appear only once. The material sequenced was CD4+ T cells from PBMCs. The sequence derives from a human donor in good health. This rearrangement joins TRBV20-1 to TRBJ1-1; D ambiguous. CDR3 coding DNA: TGCAGTGCTAGGTCCGCAGGAGGGCCCACTGAAGCTTTCTTT. This gives the protein CSARSAGGPTEAFF.